This entry concerns a single T cell receptor (beta chain). The CDR3 has 13 residues. Germline CDR1 LGHDT, CDR2 YNNKEL (reference sequence). Trimming left V 4 bases short and J 14 bases short, with 15 bases between. The record originates from a study of blood T cell repertoires in COVID-19. Study at large: Acute and convalescent COVID-19 specimens originated in the United States, Italy and Spain. PBMCs, B-cell-depleted T cells, or T cells provided the cDNA or gDNA that made up the material.

Authors' analysis steps: Estimation of nucleated cell counts was performed using reference gene primer amplification. Here immunoSEQ multiplex PCR was the method, and the copy in TCRdb shows in-frame clones only, minus some. D and trimming were read from the DNA, whereas the V and J calls and clone size are those reported in that table. Of some 140,000 clones in the sample, 78% were seen once. The sequence came from a man aged 55 to 70 who had recovered from COVID-19. The chain combines TRBV3-1 (or the pseudogene TRBV3-2) with TRBJ1-6; D remains ambiguous. Sequencing was carried out using peripheral blood. The CDR3 loop is CASSPPEGGSLHF. In DNA, the CDR3 is TGTGCCAGCAGCCCCCCGGAAGGAGGATCCCTCCACTTT.